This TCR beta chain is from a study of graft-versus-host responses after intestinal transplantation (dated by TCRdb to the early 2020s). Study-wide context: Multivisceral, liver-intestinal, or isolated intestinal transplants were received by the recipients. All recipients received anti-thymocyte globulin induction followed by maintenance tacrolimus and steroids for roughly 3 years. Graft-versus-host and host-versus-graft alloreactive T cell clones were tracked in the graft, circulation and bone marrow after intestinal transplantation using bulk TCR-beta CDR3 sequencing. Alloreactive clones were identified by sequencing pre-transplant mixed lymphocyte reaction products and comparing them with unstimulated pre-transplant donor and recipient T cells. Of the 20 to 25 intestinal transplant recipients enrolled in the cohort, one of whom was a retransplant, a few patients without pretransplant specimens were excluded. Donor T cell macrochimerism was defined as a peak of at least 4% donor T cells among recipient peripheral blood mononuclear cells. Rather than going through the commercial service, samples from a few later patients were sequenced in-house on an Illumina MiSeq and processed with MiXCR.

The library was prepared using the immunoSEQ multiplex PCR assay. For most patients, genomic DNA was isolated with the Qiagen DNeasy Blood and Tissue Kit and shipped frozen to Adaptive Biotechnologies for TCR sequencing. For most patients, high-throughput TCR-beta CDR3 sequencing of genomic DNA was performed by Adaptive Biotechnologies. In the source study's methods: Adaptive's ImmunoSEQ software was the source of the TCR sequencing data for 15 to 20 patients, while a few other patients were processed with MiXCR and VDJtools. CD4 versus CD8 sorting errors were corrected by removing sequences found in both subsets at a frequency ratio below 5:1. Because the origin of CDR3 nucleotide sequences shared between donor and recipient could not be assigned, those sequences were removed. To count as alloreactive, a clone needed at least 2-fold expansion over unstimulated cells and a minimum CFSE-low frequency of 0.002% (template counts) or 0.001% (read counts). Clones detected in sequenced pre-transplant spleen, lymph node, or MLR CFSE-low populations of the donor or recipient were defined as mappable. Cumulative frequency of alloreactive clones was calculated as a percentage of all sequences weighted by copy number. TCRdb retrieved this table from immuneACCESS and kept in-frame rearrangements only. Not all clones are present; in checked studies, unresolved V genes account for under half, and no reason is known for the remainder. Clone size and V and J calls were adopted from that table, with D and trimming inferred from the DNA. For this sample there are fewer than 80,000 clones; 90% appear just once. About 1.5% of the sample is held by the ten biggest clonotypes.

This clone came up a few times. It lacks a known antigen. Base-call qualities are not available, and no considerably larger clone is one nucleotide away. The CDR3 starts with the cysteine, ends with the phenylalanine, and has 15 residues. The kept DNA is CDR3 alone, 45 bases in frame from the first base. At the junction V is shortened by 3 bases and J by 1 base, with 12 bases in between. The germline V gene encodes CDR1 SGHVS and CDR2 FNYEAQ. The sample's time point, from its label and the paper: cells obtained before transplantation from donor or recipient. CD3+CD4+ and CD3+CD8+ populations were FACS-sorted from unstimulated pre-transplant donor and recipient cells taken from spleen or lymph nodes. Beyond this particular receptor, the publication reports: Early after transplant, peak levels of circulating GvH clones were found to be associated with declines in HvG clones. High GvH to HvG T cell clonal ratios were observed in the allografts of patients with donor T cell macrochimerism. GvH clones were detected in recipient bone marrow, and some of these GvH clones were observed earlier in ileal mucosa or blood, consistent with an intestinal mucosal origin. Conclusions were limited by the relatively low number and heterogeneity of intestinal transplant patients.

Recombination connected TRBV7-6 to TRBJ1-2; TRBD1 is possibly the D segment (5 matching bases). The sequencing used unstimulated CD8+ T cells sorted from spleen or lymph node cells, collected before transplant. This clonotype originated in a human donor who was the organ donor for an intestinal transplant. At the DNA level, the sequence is TGTGCCAGCAGCTTGCGACCGGGGGTTAACTATGGCTACACCTTC. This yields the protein CASSLRPGVNYGYTF.